Listed below are T cell receptor beta chains from one sample, sequenced in a study of blood T cell repertoires in COVID-19. Measured with immunoSEQ multiplex PCR; TCRdb has only the in-frame clones, and not every one. The table lists about 200,000 clones, around three quarters of them singletons, with 4.5% to 7% in the top ten. Sequenced input: peripheral blood. Receptor source: a woman in her 70s with acute or convalescent COVID-19. CDR3s include the opening cysteine and the closing phenylalanine or tryptophan. D genes are given only for firm matches. The size entry is marked missing in some rows and otherwise reads once, few, many or a size class.

j_gene: TRBJ1-1
abundance: NA
d_gene: NA
v_gene: TRBV18
CDR3nt: TGTGCCAGCTCACGAGAGAGGAACACTGAAGCTTTCTTT
CDR3aa: CASSRERNTEAFF

j_gene: TRBJ2-2
abundance: NA
d_gene: TRBD2
v_gene: TRBV7-8
CDR3nt: TGTGCCAGCAGCTTAGAGTCTAGCGGGAGGGCTCGAACCGGGGAGCTGTTTTTT
CDR3aa: CASSLESSGRARTGELFF

j_gene: TRBJ1-3
abundance: NA
d_gene: TRBD1
v_gene: TRBV5-5
CDR3nt: TGTGCCAGCAGCACCGGACAGGGGGCTTTCTCTGGAAACACCATATATTTT
CDR3aa: CASSTGQGAFSGNTIYF

j_gene: TRBJ1-1
abundance: NA
d_gene: NA
v_gene: TRBV5-1
CDR3nt: TGCGCCAGCAGCTTAACGGGCTTAGAGGGCACTGAAGCTTTCTTT
CDR3aa: CASSLTGLEGTEAFF

j_gene: TRBJ2-5
abundance: NA
d_gene: NA
v_gene: TRBV19
CDR3nt: TGTGCCAGTAGTCGTCAGGGGGCGGGAGGGAGGACCCAGTACTTC
CDR3aa: CASSRQGAGGRTQYF

j_gene: TRBJ2-1
abundance: NA
d_gene: TRBD2
v_gene: TRBV2
CDR3nt: TGTGCCACGGCGGGCGGGAGGGGCTACAATGAGCAGTTCTTC
CDR3aa: CATAGGRGYNEQFF

j_gene: TRBJ1-1
abundance: NA
d_gene: TRBD1
v_gene: TRBV10-3
CDR3nt: TGTGCCATCAGAGACAGGGGGCGAGACACTGAAGCTTTCTTT
CDR3aa: CAIRDRGRDTEAFF

j_gene: TRBJ1-1
abundance: NA
d_gene: TRBD1
v_gene: TRBV11-1
CDR3nt: TGTGCCAGCGGCGGACAGGTGAACACTGAAGCTTTCTTT
CDR3aa: CASGGQVNTEAFF

j_gene: TRBJ2-6
abundance: NA
d_gene: TRBD1
v_gene: TRBV2
CDR3nt: TGTGCCAGCAGTGTTTTACGGACAGGGGACGGGGCCAACGTCCTGACTTTC
CDR3aa: CASSVLRTGDGANVLTF

j_gene: TRBJ2-3
abundance: NA
d_gene: TRBD2
v_gene: TRBV6-4
CDR3nt: TGTGCCAGCAGTGACTGGGCTAGCGGGAGTGCGGATACGCAGTATTTT
CDR3aa: CASSDWASGSADTQYF

j_gene: TRBJ1-2
abundance: NA
d_gene: NA
v_gene: TRBV19
CDR3nt: TGTGCCAGTAGTATGGTGGGACGGGAGAACTATGGCTACACCTTC
CDR3aa: CASSMVGRENYGYTF

j_gene: TRBJ1-3
abundance: NA
d_gene: NA
v_gene: TRBV30
CDR3nt: TGTGCCTGGAGTGTAGGGGACACCGGAACGCGCGGAAACACCATATATTTT
CDR3aa: CAWSVGDTGTRGNTIYF

j_gene: TRBJ2-1
abundance: NA
d_gene: TRBD1
v_gene: TRBV9
CDR3nt: TGTGCCAGCAGCCCTTGGACAGGGGGCGGGAATGAGCAGTTCTTC
CDR3aa: CASSPWTGGGNEQFF

j_gene: TRBJ2-2
abundance: NA
d_gene: TRBD1
v_gene: TRBV19
CDR3nt: TGTGCCAGTAGCCCGGACAGGGCCTACACCGGGGAGCTGTTTTTT
CDR3aa: CASSPDRAYTGELFF

j_gene: TRBJ1-1
abundance: NA
d_gene: NA
v_gene: TRBV20-1
CDR3nt: TGCAGTGCTAGAGCCACTCTTGAAGCTTTCTTT
CDR3aa: CSARATLEAFF

j_gene: TRBJ2-7
abundance: NA
d_gene: NA
v_gene: TRBV4-1
CDR3nt: TGCGCCAGCAGCCAAGGAGGCGGGGACGAGCAGTACTTC
CDR3aa: CASSQGGGDEQYF

j_gene: TRBJ1-1
abundance: NA
d_gene: NA
v_gene: TRBV18
CDR3nt: TGTGCCAGCTCACCACAGGGTGAGGGCACTGAAGCTTTCTTT
CDR3aa: CASSPQGEGTEAFF

j_gene: TRBJ1-5
abundance: NA
d_gene: NA
v_gene: TRBV5-4
CDR3nt: TGTGCCAGCAGCTTGGACGGTCAGCCCCAGCATTTT
CDR3aa: CASSLDGQPQHF

j_gene: TRBJ2-2
abundance: NA
d_gene: NA
v_gene: TRBV27
CDR3nt: TGTGCCAGCCTACGACTAGACACCGGGGAGCTGTTTTTT
CDR3aa: CASLRLDTGELFF

j_gene: TRBJ2-3
abundance: NA
d_gene: TRBD2
v_gene: TRBV5-8
CDR3nt: TGTGCCAGCAGCTTGTGGGCTAGCGGAAGCACAGATACGCAGTATTTT
CDR3aa: CASSLWASGSTDTQYF

j_gene: TRBJ1-1
abundance: NA
d_gene: NA
v_gene: TRBV20-1
CDR3nt: TGCAGTGCTAACAGGAACACTGAAGCTTTCTTT
CDR3aa: CSANRNTEAFF

j_gene: TRBJ1-6
abundance: few
d_gene: NA
v_gene: TRBV18
CDR3nt: TGTGCCAGCTCACCTACCCGACAGAATAATTCACCCCTCCACTTT
CDR3aa: CASSPTRQNNSPLHF

j_gene: TRBJ2-2
abundance: NA
d_gene: TRBD1
v_gene: TRBV27
CDR3nt: TGTGCCAGCAGTTTATATCAGGGGGCCGGGGAGCTGTTTTTT
CDR3aa: CASSLYQGAGELFF

j_gene: TRBJ1-5
abundance: few
d_gene: NA
v_gene: TRBV3-1/TRBV3-2
CDR3nt: TGTGCCAGCAGTGCTACCTTAAATCAGCCCCAGCATTTT
CDR3aa: CASSATLNQPQHF

j_gene: TRBJ1-6
abundance: NA
d_gene: NA
v_gene: TRBV5-4
CDR3nt: TGTGCCAGCAGCTTGCGGTCGGGGGATCCCGATTCACCCCTCCACTTT
CDR3aa: CASSLRSGDPDSPLHF

j_gene: TRBJ1-1
abundance: NA
d_gene: TRBD1
v_gene: TRBV7-8
CDR3nt: TGTGCCAGCAGCTTATACGGGACAGCCACGTTGTCAGCTTTCTTT
CDR3aa: CASSLYGTATLSAFF

j_gene: TRBJ2-5
abundance: NA
d_gene: TRBD2
v_gene: TRBV5-1
CDR3nt: TGCGCCAGCAGCTGGGGACTAGCGGGAGAACGGGAGACCCAGTACTTC
CDR3aa: CASSWGLAGERETQYF

j_gene: TRBJ1-4
abundance: NA
d_gene: TRBD1
v_gene: TRBV24-1
CDR3nt: TGTGCCACCAGTGATTTAGCCGCGGCAGGGGGGTATGAAAAACTGTTTTTT
CDR3aa: CATSDLAAAGGYEKLFF

j_gene: TRBJ1-1
abundance: NA
d_gene: TRBD1
v_gene: TRBV5-1
CDR3nt: TGCGCCAGCAGCTTGACCGGGACAGGGCAGAACACTGAAGCTTTCTTT
CDR3aa: CASSLTGTGQNTEAFF

j_gene: TRBJ1-2
abundance: NA
d_gene: TRBD1
v_gene: TRBV6-1
CDR3nt: TGTGCCAGCAGTGAAGGACAGGGGGCCTACTATGGCTACACCTTC
CDR3aa: CASSEGQGAYYGYTF

j_gene: TRBJ1-1
abundance: NA
d_gene: NA
v_gene: TRBV4-1
CDR3nt: TGCGCCAGCAGCCAAGTCGGCTTCGGGGCTTTCTTT
CDR3aa: CASSQVGFGAFF

j_gene: TRBJ1-5
abundance: NA
d_gene: NA
v_gene: TRBV5-6
CDR3nt: TGTGCCAGCAGCCTCTGGGGCAATCTCGGTCAGCCCCAGCATTTT
CDR3aa: CASSLWGNLGQPQHF

j_gene: TRBJ2-5
abundance: once
d_gene: TRBD2
v_gene: TRBV6-2/TRBV6-3
CDR3nt: TGTGCCAGCAGTTATAGGCTAGCGGTAGGGGAGACCCAGTACTTC
CDR3aa: CASSYRLAVGETQYF

j_gene: TRBJ1-4
abundance: NA
d_gene: NA
v_gene: TRBV30
CDR3nt: TGTGCCTTTCGCCCGGGATCCCTTATGACTGAAAAACTGTTTTTT
CDR3aa: CAFRPGSLMTEKLFF

j_gene: TRBJ2-7
abundance: NA
d_gene: NA
v_gene: TRBV18
CDR3nt: TGTGCCAGCTCACCAGGCGGGCCCTCCTACGAGCAGTACTTC
CDR3aa: CASSPGGPSYEQYF

j_gene: TRBJ2-5
abundance: NA
d_gene: TRBD2
v_gene: TRBV25-1
CDR3nt: TGTGCCAGCAGCCCGGGACTAGCGGGAGGATGGCCCCAGTACTTC
CDR3aa: CASSPGLAGGWPQYF

j_gene: TRBJ1-1
abundance: NA
d_gene: NA
v_gene: TRBV27
CDR3nt: TGTGCCAGCAGTGCCCGAGTCAGGGGATCGAACACTGAAGCTTTCTTT
CDR3aa: CASSARVRGSNTEAFF

j_gene: TRBJ2-1
abundance: NA
d_gene: TRBD1
v_gene: TRBV7-3
CDR3nt: TGTGCCAGCTCGACAGGGGGAGGGTCCTACAATGAGCAGTTCTTC
CDR3aa: CASSTGGGSYNEQFF

j_gene: TRBJ2-1
abundance: NA
d_gene: NA
v_gene: TRBV21-1
CDR3nt: TGTGCCAGCAGCAAAGGGGCTAGCGGGAGCTCCTACAATGAGCAGTTCTTC
CDR3aa: CASSKGASGSSYNEQFF

j_gene: TRBJ1-1
abundance: NA
d_gene: TRBD1
v_gene: TRBV10-3
CDR3nt: TGTGCCATCAGGACCGGGACAGGGGAAACTGAAGCTTTCTTT
CDR3aa: CAIRTGTGETEAFF

j_gene: TRBJ2-6
abundance: NA
d_gene: NA
v_gene: TRBV3-1/TRBV3-2
CDR3nt: TGTGCCAGCAGCCAAGATTATGACTTTTCTGGGGCCAACGTCCTGACTTTC
CDR3aa: CASSQDYDFSGANVLTF

j_gene: TRBJ2-5
abundance: NA
d_gene: TRBD2
v_gene: TRBV30
CDR3nt: TGTGCCAGCCACGGACTAGCAGGCCAAGAGACCCAGTACTTC
CDR3aa: CASHGLAGQETQYF

j_gene: TRBJ2-5
abundance: NA
d_gene: NA
v_gene: TRBV5-1
CDR3nt: TGCGCCAGCAGCTTGCCGGAAGAGACCCAGTACTTC
CDR3aa: CASSLPEETQYF

j_gene: TRBJ2-1
abundance: NA
d_gene: NA
v_gene: TRBV19
CDR3nt: TGTGCCAGTAGTTCCGGGACTCACAACAATGAGCAGTTCTTC
CDR3aa: CASSSGTHNNEQFF

j_gene: TRBJ1-5
abundance: NA
d_gene: TRBD1
v_gene: TRBV28
CDR3nt: TGTGCCAGCAGTTTGACAGGGATCCAGCCCCAGCATTTT
CDR3aa: CASSLTGIQPQHF

j_gene: TRBJ1-1
abundance: once
d_gene: NA
v_gene: TRBV21-1
CDR3nt: TGTGCCAGCAGCAAGGCAGGACAGGGACGACGCATGAACACTGAAGCTTTCTTT
CDR3aa: CASSKAGQGRRMNTEAFF

j_gene: TRBJ2-2
abundance: NA
d_gene: TRBD1
v_gene: TRBV18
CDR3nt: TGTGCCAGCTCACCAATTGGACAGGGAAACACCGGGGAGCTGTTTTTT
CDR3aa: CASSPIGQGNTGELFF

j_gene: TRBJ2-1
abundance: NA
d_gene: NA
v_gene: TRBV18
CDR3nt: TGTGCCAGCTCACCACTAGCGGTATACAATGAGCAGTTCTTC
CDR3aa: CASSPLAVYNEQFF

j_gene: TRBJ1-2
abundance: NA
d_gene: NA
v_gene: TRBV5-1
CDR3nt: TGCGCCAGCAGCTTGGACAGGTTCGACTATGGCTACACCTTC
CDR3aa: CASSLDRFDYGYTF

j_gene: TRBJ1-2
abundance: NA
d_gene: NA
v_gene: TRBV4-2
CDR3nt: TGTGCCAGCAGCCAAGATCTGGAGGGCTATGGCTACACCTTC
CDR3aa: CASSQDLEGYGYTF

j_gene: TRBJ2-1
abundance: NA
d_gene: TRBD1
v_gene: TRBV24-1
CDR3nt: TGTGCCACCAGTGATACAACAGGGGCCGACTACAATGAGCAGTTCTTC
CDR3aa: CATSDTTGADYNEQFF

j_gene: TRBJ1-1
abundance: NA
d_gene: TRBD1
v_gene: TRBV13
CDR3nt: TGTGCCAGCAGCCAGAGACAGGGGGTGAGTGCTTTCTTT
CDR3aa: CASSQRQGVSAFF

j_gene: TRBJ1-1
abundance: once
d_gene: NA
v_gene: TRBV5-6
CDR3nt: TGTGCCAGCAGCCCTAAAATAAAGACAGGTAACACTGAAGCTTTCTTT
CDR3aa: CASSPKIKTGNTEAFF

j_gene: TRBJ1-2
abundance: NA
d_gene: NA
v_gene: TRBV6-6
CDR3nt: TGTGCCAGCACTGCGGGGGGAAATAACTATGGCTACACCTTC
CDR3aa: CASTAGGNNYGYTF

j_gene: TRBJ2-2
abundance: NA
d_gene: NA
v_gene: TRBV3-1/TRBV3-2
CDR3nt: TGTGCCAGCAGCCCGTTCGCCGGGGAGCTGTTTTTT
CDR3aa: CASSPFAGELFF